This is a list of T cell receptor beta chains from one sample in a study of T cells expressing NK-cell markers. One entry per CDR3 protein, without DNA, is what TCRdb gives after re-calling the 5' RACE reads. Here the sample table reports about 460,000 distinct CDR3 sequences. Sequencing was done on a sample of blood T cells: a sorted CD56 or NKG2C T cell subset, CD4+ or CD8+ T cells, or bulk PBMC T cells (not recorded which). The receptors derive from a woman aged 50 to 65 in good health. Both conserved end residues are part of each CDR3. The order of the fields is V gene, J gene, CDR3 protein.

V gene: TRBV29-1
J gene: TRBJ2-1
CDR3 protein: CSGRDRVYNEQFF

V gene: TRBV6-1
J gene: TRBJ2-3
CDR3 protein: CASSNPGQGALDTQYF

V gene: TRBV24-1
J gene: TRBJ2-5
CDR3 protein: CATSDTGTTIETQYF

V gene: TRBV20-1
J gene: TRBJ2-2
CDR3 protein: CSARDWAGAAGELFF

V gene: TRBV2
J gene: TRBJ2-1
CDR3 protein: CASSDLAGPGNEQFF

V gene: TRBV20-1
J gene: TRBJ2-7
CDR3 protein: CSARTSGSAVF

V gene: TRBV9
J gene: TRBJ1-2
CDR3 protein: CASSVGTGQGAGYTF

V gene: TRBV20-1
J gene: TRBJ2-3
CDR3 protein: CSASQPGGDTQYF

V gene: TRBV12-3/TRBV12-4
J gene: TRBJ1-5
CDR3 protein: CASTLTGLGSEPQHF

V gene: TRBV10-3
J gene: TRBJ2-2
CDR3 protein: CAAGQRSGGELFF

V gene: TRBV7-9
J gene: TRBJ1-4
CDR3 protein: CASSYDEATNEKLFF

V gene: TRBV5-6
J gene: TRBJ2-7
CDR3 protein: CASSAGVSHEQYF

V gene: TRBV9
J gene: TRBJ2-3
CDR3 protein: CASSVVGTRTDTQYF

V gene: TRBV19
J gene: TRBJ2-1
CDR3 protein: CASSIVSGNIEQFF